The 8 T cell receptor beta chains below were found in one sample sequenced in a study of OX40 agonist ivuxolimab in advanced cancers. Profiling relied on immunoSEQ multiplex PCR, and the TCRdb table lists in-frame clones only, not all of them. The sample carries approximately 90,000 clones, under 95% recorded once. Material: CD4+ or CD8+ T cells sorted from blood, obtained in a trial of the OX40 agonist ivuxolimab. These receptors were taken from an adult with an advanced solid tumor such as melanoma, head and neck, liver or kidney cancer.

CDR3 protein: CSVELLGIYTF. The CDR3 region has the DNA TGCAGCGTTGAGTTACTGGGAATCTACACCTTC. The chain employs TRBV29-1 and TRBJ1-2; D ambiguous. The length of the CDR3 is 11 residues. V lost 3 bases and J lost 10, with 12 bases in between. CDR1 and CDR2 (germline): SQVTM, ANQGSEA.

V is TRBV28 and J is TRBJ2-5; perhaps D is TRBD1 or TRBD2 (5 bases each). The CDR3 totals 14 residues. Trimming took off 5 bases at V and 4 bases at J, with 14 bases between the two ends. The germline gives CDR1 MDHEN, CDR2 SYDVKM. CDR3 loop: CASSRSGTGETQYF. In DNA form, the CDR3 reads TGTGCCAGCAGTCGCTCCGGGACCGGAGAGACCCAGTACTTC.

The chain carries TRBV30 and TRBJ2-5; D is ambiguous. TRBJ2-7 explains the end of the DNA better; the J call may be wrong. CDR3 size: 13 residues. CDR1 and CDR2 from the germline V gene are GTSNPN and SVGIG (reference sequence). In nucleotides, the CDR3 is TGTGCCTGGAGGGCCGTTGGGTCCTACGAGCAGTACTTC. Translating gives CAWRAVGSYEQYF.

The rearrangement uses TRBV9 and TRBJ2-1; a possible D gene is TRBD2 (6 bases). The CDR3 runs 16 residues. Trimming left V 3 bases short and J 0 bases short, with 13 bases between. Germline CDR1 SGDLS, CDR2 YYNGEE. In nucleotides, the CDR3 is TGTGCCAGCAGCGCCTGGGACTTTGGCTCCTACAATGAGCAGTTCTTC. It translates to CASSAWDFGSYNEQFF.

V and J are TRBV9 and TRBJ1-2; D unresolved. CDR1 and CDR2 from the germline V gene are SGDLS and YYNGEE. Trimming stripped 2 bases from V and 4 bases from J, with 9 bases between. The CDR3 has 13 amino acids. DNA of the CDR3: TGTGCCAGCAGCGTGTCCGGAAGCTATGGCTACACCTTC. It encodes CASSVSGSYGYTF.

CDR3 region: CASSLGFGENYDEQYF. CDR3 nucleotides: TGTGCCAGCAGCCTAGGTTTCGGTGAAAACTACGACGAGCAGTACTTC. The chain joins TRBV7-9 to TRBJ2-7; D is uncertain. Trimming stripped 5 bases from V and 5 bases from J, with 22 bases between. This CDR3 is 16 amino acids long. Germline assignment: CDR1 SEHNR and CDR2 FQNEAQ (reference sequence).

The chain is built from TRBV9 and TRBJ2-5; the D call may be TRBD1 or TRBD2 (5 bases each). This CDR3 has 15 amino acids. V was pared by 3 bases and J by 5 bases, with 17 bases between. Germline loops: CDR1 SGDLS, CDR2 YYNGEE. The chain's CDR3 is CASSAGTASLETQYF. The CDR3 coding sequence is TGTGCCAGCAGCGCCGGGACGGCCTCCCTGGAGACCCAGTACTTC.

This clone has a handful of counts. One junction end does not reproduce the germline sequence, and a read error may be involved. The chain carries TRBV4-1 and TRBJ2-1, with 7 positions matching TRBD2. Germline V gives CDR1 MGHRA, CDR2 YSYEKL. The CDR3 runs to 12 residues. The CDR3 loop is CASSQVMRECVF. The CDR3 nucleotides read TGCGCCAGCAGCCAAGTGATGCGGGAGTGCGTCTTC.